Below are 9 T cell receptor beta chains sequenced from a single sample in a study of cytomegalovirus exposure and HLA in healthy donors. PCR involved 60 Vbeta and 13 Jbeta primers. Profiling relied on immunoSEQ multiplex PCR, and the TCRdb table lists in-frame clones only, not all of them. The top ten clones hold 1.2% of a sample with about 130,000 clones, around 81% of them seen once. Material for sequencing was PBMCs. The receptors come from a female donor in good health and CMV-seronegative.

V and J are TRBV28 and TRBJ1-5; TRBD1 agrees at 9 bases. Per germline, CDR1 MDHEN and CDR2 SYDVKM. This CDR3 has 16 residues. The J segment lost 0 bases and the V segment lost 4 bases, leaving 4 bases of the junction unmatched. CDR3 region: CASSSPGQGSNQPQHF. CDR3 coding DNA: TGTGCCAGCAGTTCGCCGGGACAGGGTAGCAATCAGCCCCAGCATTTT.

This clone was detected once. The chain has TRBV7-2 and TRBJ1-5, with 7 positions matching TRBD1. The CDR3 is 14 residues long. CDR1 and CDR2 (germline): SGHTA, FQGNSA. J was trimmed by 5 bases and V by 4 bases; bases with no gene match: 5. This chain's CDR3 is CASSSRQGYQPQHF. The CDR3 coding sequence is TGTGCCAGCAGCTCCAGACAGGGCTATCAGCCCCAGCATTTT. Drawing the rest from reference TRBV7-2 and TRBJ1-5, the complete variable domain is GAGVSQSPSNKVTEKGKDVELRCDPISGHTALYWYRQSLGQGLEFLIYFQGNSAPDKSGLPSDRFSAERTGGSVSTLTIQRTQQEDSAVYLCASSSRQGYQPQHFGDGTRLSIL.

This rearrangement joins TRBV2 to TRBJ1-4, with 9 bases fitting TRBD1. The CDR3 covers 15 residues. After removal of 3 bases from V and 8 bases from J, the junction contained 7 bases not matched to a gene. Germline V gene data show CDR1 as SNHLY and CDR2 as FYNNEI. The CDR3 bases are TGTGCCAGCAGTGATGGGACAGGGTTTACGGAAAAACTGTTTTTT. This encodes CASSDGTGFTEKLFF.

The chain joins TRBV5-4 to TRBJ2-7; D is possibly TRBD1 (5 bases). Per the germline V gene, CDR1 is SGHNT and CDR2 is YYREEE (reference sequence). Trimming shortened V by 5 bases and J by 6 bases, and 12 bases separated the two germline ends. This CDR3 is 12 amino acids long. The DNA for the CDR3 is TGTGCCAGCAGTTTGCAGGGTACCGAGCAGTACTTC. As protein: CASSLQGTEQYF.

The chain joins TRBV27 to TRBJ2-5, with 13 positions matching TRBD2. Germline loops: CDR1 MNHEY, CDR2 SMNVEV (reference sequence). This CDR3 is 14 amino acids long. The trim removed 11 bases at V and 6 bases at J, leaving 9 bases unmatched. The CDR3 is CAGLLAGGPQTQYF. CDR3 sequence (DNA): TGTGCCGGCCTACTAGCGGGAGGGCCCCAGACCCAGTACTTC.

The chain joins TRBV7-3 to TRBJ2-3; TRBD1 is a possible D gene (5 bases). The CDR3 has 13 residues. The V gene's germline CDR1 is SGHTA and CDR2 FQGTGA. V dropped 2 bases and J dropped 3 bases, with 6 bases sitting between them. Written as DNA, the CDR3 is TGTGCCAGCAGCTTACAGGGTACAGATACGCAGTATTTT. This translates into CASSLQGTDTQYF.

CDR3 nucleotide sequence: TGTGCCACCAGCAGATCACGGACAGGGCAAGAGACCCAGTACTTC. Translation: CATSRSRTGQETQYF. The V and J genes are TRBV15 and TRBJ2-5; 8 bases match TRBD1. V trimming: 2 bases; J trimming: 2 bases; junction bases outside the gene matches: 4. CDR1 LNHNV and CDR2 YYDKDF come from the germline V gene (reference sequence). This CDR3 region has 15 residues.

V and J are TRBV2 and TRBJ1-6, with TRBD1 matching 7 bases. Losses at the gene ends were 1 base for V and 7 bases for J; bases not matched to a gene: 7. Germline V gene lookup returns CDR1 SNHLY and CDR2 FYNNEI. The CDR3 is made up of 16 amino acids. CDR3 coding DNA: TGTGCCAGCAGTGAAGTGCGGGACAGAGCAAATTCACCCCTCCACTTT. Amino acid sequence: CASSEVRDRANSPLHF.

The rearrangement joins TRBV19 to TRBJ2-1, with 13 nucleotides matching TRBD2. V gave up 4 bases and J gave up 5 bases; unmatched junction bases: 14. CDR3 length: 19 residues. The germline V gene has CDR1 LNHDA and CDR2 SQIVND (reference sequence). As DNA, the CDR3 is TGTGCCAGTAGTAAATCCGGGACTAGCGGGATTGACGGGGACAATGAGCAGTTCTTC. It is translated as CASSKSGTSGIDGDNEQFF.